This passage covers 17 T cell receptor beta chains from one sample sequenced in a study of blood T cell repertoires in COVID-19. Assay: immunoSEQ multiplex PCR; the TCRdb copy retains only in-frame clones and omits some. Of just under 90,000 clones in the sample, more than 85% were seen once. Sequenced material: peripheral blood. Source of these receptors: a man aged 60 to 75 with acute or convalescent COVID-19.

The chain is built from TRBV27 and TRBJ2-7; 8 bases match TRBD2. The CDR3 covers 15 residues. The germline V gene has CDR1 MNHEY and CDR2 SMNVEV (reference sequence). Trimming removed 0 bases from V and 4 bases from J; junction bases left unmatched: 5. The CDR3 protein is CASSLSPGGAYEQYF. The CDR3 coding sequence is TGTGCCAGCAGTTTATCGCCGGGGGGGGCATACGAGCAGTACTTC.

This clone was seen only once. V gene TRBV6-6 combines with J gene TRBJ2-1, with TRBD2 matching 7 bases. V dropped 6 bases and J dropped 5; count of bases not matched to a gene: 16. The CDR3 consists of 17 residues. Germline CDR1 MNHNY, CDR2 SVGAGI (reference sequence). CDR3 in amino acids: CASSRETSHLGNNEQFF. The CDR3 nucleotides are TGTGCCAGCAGCCGAGAGACTAGCCACCTGGGGAACAATGAGCAGTTCTTC.

This clone appeared a few times. This chain joins TRBV7-2 and TRBJ2-7; TRBD1 is a possible D gene (5 bases). V lost 3 bases, J lost 3 bases, and 12 bases lay in between. This CDR3 spans 14 amino acids. In germline, CDR1 is SGHTA, CDR2 FQGNSA. CDR3 residues: CASSFLLQDYEQYF. In nucleotides, the CDR3 is TGTGCCAGCAGCTTTTTGCTACAGGACTACGAGCAGTACTTC.

The genes are TRBV6-1 and TRBJ1-2; D gene uncertain. There are 15 residues in the CDR3. Germline V gene sequence: CDR1 MNHNS, CDR2 SASEGT. V lost 1 base and J 0 bases, leaving 9 bases between the germline ends. The CDR3 is CASSEVASANYGYTF. DNA of the CDR3: TGTGCCAGCAGTGAAGTGGCAAGCGCTAACTATGGCTACACCTTC.

The chain employs TRBV24-1 and TRBJ1-5; the D gene is possibly TRBD1 (6 bases). The CDR3 contains 16 residues. V lost 2 bases, J lost 2 bases, and 12 bases lay in between. CDR1 KGHDR and CDR2 SFDVKD come from the germline V gene. CDR3 sequence reads: CATSDSGVGGNQPQHF. The CDR3 DNA reads TGTGCCACCAGTGATTCAGGGGTGGGGGGCAATCAGCCCCAGCATTTT.

The genes are TRBV12-3 or TRBV12-4 and TRBJ2-7; 7 bases fit TRBD1. The CDR3 length is 12 residues. Unmatched junction bases numbered 5, after V lost 6 bases and J lost 6 bases. The CDR3 DNA is TGTGCCAGCAGCGATACAGGGGCCGAGCAGTACTTC. This encodes CASSDTGAEQYF.

J is TRBJ2-2 and V is TRBV14; D is unresolved. Germline values: CDR1 SGHDN, CDR2 FVKESK. The V gene lost 4 bases and the J gene lost 1 base, with 7 bases spanning the gap. CDR3 length: 14 residues. The CDR3: CASSPNGNTGELFF. In DNA, the CDR3 is TGTGCCAGCAGCCCTAACGGGAACACCGGGGAGCTGTTTTTT. Using reference TRBV14 and TRBJ2-2 for the parts outside the CDR3, the full variable domain is EAGVTQFPSHSVIEKGQTVTLRCDPISGHDNLYWYRRVMGKEIKFLLHFVKESKQDESGMPNNRFLAERTGGTYSTLKVQPAELEDSGVYFCASSPNGNTGELFFGEGSRLTVL.

This chain links TRBV19 with TRBJ2-1, with 9 bases identical to TRBD1. CDR3 length equals 16 residues. Germline CDR1 is LNHDA and CDR2 is SQIVND (reference sequence). V trimming: 7 bases; J trimming: 6 bases; junction bases outside the gene matches: 13. The CDR3 DNA reads as TGTGCCAGTAACGCTCCGGGACAGGGTATTGTCAATGAGCAGTTCTTC. It translates to CASNAPGQGIVNEQFF.

V is TRBV19 and J is TRBJ2-3; D gene ambiguous. The germline CDR1 and CDR2 sequences are LNHDA and SQIVND (reference sequence). CDR3 size: 13 residues. Trimming stripped 7 bases from V and 1 base from J, with 9 bases between. In nucleotides, the CDR3 is TGTGCCAGTAACACGTTCGGCACAGATACGCAGTATTTT. Protein: CASNTFGTDTQYF.

The rearrangement joins TRBV10-3 to TRBJ2-7; 7 positions agree with TRBD1. V shed 4 bases and J 3 bases; nucleotides not matched to a gene: 12. This CDR3 spans 16 amino acids. Per the germline V gene, CDR1 is ENHRY and CDR2 is SYGVKD. The CDR3: CAISAGSLTGNYEQYF. CDR3 sequence (DNA): TGTGCCATCAGTGCGGGATCCTTGACAGGGAACTACGAGCAGTACTTC.

The V and J genes are TRBV6-1 and TRBJ2-7; TRBD1 agrees at 8 bases. Germline V CDR1 and CDR2: MNHNS, SASEGT. The CDR3 runs 15 residues. V trimming: 1 base; J trimming: 2 bases; junction bases outside the gene matches: 4. The CDR3 protein is CASSEEGTGAYEQYF. The CDR3, as DNA: TGTGCCAGCAGTGAAGAGGGGACAGGAGCCTACGAGCAGTACTTC.

The CDR3 DNA is TGTGCCAGCAGTGAATCGTCCGAGGGCACTGAAGCTTTCTTT. This encodes CASSESSEGTEAFF. J is TRBJ1-1 and V is TRBV2; D unclear. CDR3 length equals 14 residues. Germline V CDR1 and CDR2: SNHLY, FYNNEI. V lost 2 bases and J lost 4, with 11 bases in between.

The sample holds many counts of this clone. The chain carries TRBV2 and TRBJ2-7; TRBD2 is a possible D gene (6 bases). Germline-derived CDR1 and CDR2 are SNHLY and FYNNEI. The CDR3 extends over 19 amino acids. Trimming stripped 4 bases from V and 4 bases from J, with 29 bases between. The CDR3 nucleotides are TGTGCCAGCAGTGGACCGGGACTGTCTAAAAGCGGAGGGAGATACGAGCAGTACTTC. Translation: CASSGPGLSKSGGRYEQYF.

This sequence joins TRBV19 and TRBJ2-1, with D tentatively TRBD2 (5 bases). The CDR3 is 16 residues long. Germline CDR1 reads LNHDA; CDR2 reads SQIVND (reference sequence). V was clipped by 4 bases and J by 3 bases, with 16 bases between them. CDR3 nucleotide sequence: TGTGCCAGTAGTAATGATCTTGGACTTAGCTACAATGAGCAGTTCTTC. This gives the protein CASSNDLGLSYNEQFF. The full variable domain, rest sourced from reference TRBV19 and TRBJ2-1, is DGGITQSPKYLFRKEGQNVTLSCEQNLNHDAMYWYRQDPGQGLRLIYYSQIVNDFQKGDIAEGYSVSREKKESFPLTVTSAQKNPTAFYLCASSNDLGLSYNEQFFGPGTRLTVL.

The rearrangement joins TRBV7-9 to TRBJ2-1, with 10 bases aligning to TRBD1. Germline loops: CDR1 SEHNR, CDR2 FQNEAQ (reference sequence). Trimming at V came to 5 bases and at J to 15 bases, leaving 1 base not matched to a gene. This CDR3 spans 10 amino acids. The CDR3 here is CASSGQGVFF. CDR3 DNA sequence: TGTGCCAGCAGCGGACAGGGGGTGTTCTTC. The whole variable domain, filled in from reference TRBV7-9 and TRBJ2-1, reads DTGVSQNPRHKITKRGQNVTFRCDPISEHNRLYWYRQTLGQGPEFLTYFQNEAQLEKSRLLSDRFSAERPKGSFSTLEIQRTEQGDSAMYLCASSGQGVFFGPGTRLTVL.

This rearrangement joins TRBV6-5 to TRBJ2-7, with D perhaps TRBD1 (6 bases). This CDR3 is 14 amino acids long. The V gene lost 10 bases and the J gene lost 0 bases, with 16 bases spanning the gap. Germline V gene lookup returns CDR1 MNHEY and CDR2 SVGAGI. CDR3 DNA sequence: TGTGCCACGGGCCAAACAGGGAGCTCCTACGAGCAGTACTTC. This encodes CATGQTGSSYEQYF.

The V gene is TRBV13, the J gene TRBJ2-2; 9 bases are a match to TRBD2. V gave up 5 bases and J gave up 7 bases; unmatched junction bases: 8. The CDR3 spans 15 residues. Germline CDR1 PRHDT, CDR2 FYEKMQ (reference sequence). The CDR3 coding sequence is TGTGCCAGCAGCATTAGCGGGAGTTGGGTCGGGGAGCTGTTTTTT. Translated, it gives CASSISGSWVGELFF.